A single sample gave rise to the 24 T cell receptor beta chains below, sequenced in a study of T cells after yellow fever vaccination. TCRdb re-called the 5' RACE reads with MiXCR, one entry per CDR3 protein. The sample lists roughly 320,000 distinct CDR3 sequences, roughly 10% occurring once. Sequencing used CD4+ T cells sorted from PBMCs, obtained 45 days after the yellow fever booster vaccination. The receptors here all came from a man between 18 and 29 years old who received the YFV17D yellow fever vaccine.

This clonotype was observed a handful of times. This rearrangement joins TRBV9 to TRBJ2-3, with D unresolved. The germline V and J ends were trimmed by 0 bases and 6 bases, with 11 bases remaining between them. This CDR3 comprises 14 residues. Germline V CDR1 and CDR2: SGDLS, YYNGEE. CDR3 DNA: TGTGCCAGCAGCGTAGGTGTTGACCAGGATACGCAGTATTTT. Residues: CASSVGVDQDTQYF.

This clonotype showed up many times. The V call is TRBV7-3, the J call TRBJ1-1; D possibly corresponds to TRBD1 (6 bases). The CDR3 covers 13 residues. Germline V CDR1 and CDR2: SGHTA, FQGTGA. Trimming pared 5 bases from V and 1 base from J, leaving 8 bases between. CDR3 sequence reads: CASSTGQNTEAFF. CDR3 nucleotides: TGTGCCAGCAGCACGGGACAGAACACTGAAGCTTTCTTT.

Many counts were recorded for this clonotype. The gene calls are TRBV5-1 and TRBJ2-3; TRBD1 aligns across 7 bases. Germline CDR1 reads SGHRS; CDR2 reads YFSETQ. The CDR3 covers 13 residues. After removal of 3 bases from V and 4 bases from J, the junction contained 2 bases not matched to a gene. CDR3 in DNA: TGCGCCAGCAGCTCACAGGGGCCAGATACGCAGTATTTT. Translated, it gives CASSSQGPDTQYF.

This sequence joins TRBV5-5 and TRBJ1-2; D is unclear. Germline CDR1 and CDR2: SGHKS and YYEKEE (reference sequence). This CDR3 is built from 13 residues. The V and J ends lost 7 bases and 4 bases respectively, with 14 bases between them. CDR3: CASVLEVPYGYTF. CDR3 in DNA: TGTGCCAGCGTTCTTGAGGTCCCCTATGGCTACACCTTC.

Only a few counts were recorded for this clonotype. The V call is TRBV12-3 or TRBV12-4, the J call TRBJ2-2; 8 nucleotides line up with TRBD1. The V gene end was trimmed by 4 bases and the J gene end by 3 bases; junction bases not matched to a gene: 10. The CDR3 extends over 17 amino acids. DNA of the CDR3: TGTGCCAGCAGTTCTGGGCGGCGGGACAGGTACACCGGGGAGCTGTTTTTT. Translated, it gives CASSSGRRDRYTGELFF.

The chain employs TRBV10-1 and TRBJ2-2; no reliable D call. The germline V gene has CDR1 WNHNN and CDR2 SYGVQD (reference sequence). The V end lost 3 bases, the J end lost 2 bases, and 10 bases lay between the germline ends. This CDR3 is built from 15 residues. CDR3 in DNA: TGCGCCAGCAGTGATCGGGCAGAAAACACCGGGGAGCTGTTTTTT. It yields the protein CASSDRAENTGELFF.

The chain carries TRBV12-3 or TRBV12-4 and TRBJ1-5; no clear D. The CDR3 loop spans 15 amino acids. The V end was cut by 5 bases, the J end by 2 bases, with 13 bases between. As DNA, the CDR3 is TGTGCCAGCAGTAGCCAACGAGGTGGCAATCAGCCCCAGCATTTT. Its translation: CASSSQRGGNQPQHF.

The gene calls are TRBV18 and TRBJ1-5, with D unresolved. The CDR3 consists of 16 residues. The germline V gene has CDR1 KGHSH and CDR2 LQKENI. Trimming took 1 base from V and 3 from J, leaving 13 bases between them. The CDR3 DNA reads TGTGCCAGCTCACCACAACCCTCCCAAAACAATCAGCCCCAGCATTTT. As protein: CASSPQPSQNNQPQHF.

This clonotype was seen a few times. V and J are TRBV15 and TRBJ1-2; no clear D. Trimming removed 5 bases at V and 10 bases at J, with 17 bases between. CDR1 and CDR2 (germline): LNHNV, YYDKDF (reference sequence). The CDR3 spans 13 residues. The DNA for the CDR3 is TGTGCCACCAGCTACGGGCAGGCGTTTGACTACACCTTC. Protein product: CATSYGQAFDYTF.

On this clonotype: The junction does not match germline at one end; this may be a read error. The chain uses TRBV28 and TRBJ1-4; D not resolved. The germline gives CDR1 MDHEN, CDR2 SYDVKM. This CDR3 comprises 12 residues. The CDR3 coding sequence is TGTGCCAGCAGTTTGAGTAACGAAAAACTGTATTTT. Its translation: CASSLSNEKLYF. Complete variable domain (other parts from reference TRBV28 and TRBJ1-4): DVKVTQSSRYLVKRTGEKVFLECVQDMDHENMFWYRQDPGLGLRLIYFSYDVKMKEKGDIPEGYSVSREKKERFSLILESASTNQTSMYLCASSLSNEKLYFGSGTQLSVL.

Many counts were recorded for this clonotype. V gene TRBV7-6 combines with J gene TRBJ2-2, with 7 bases that match TRBD1. This CDR3 region has 20 residues. Germline CDR1 is SGHVS and CDR2 is FNYEAQ. V dropped 3 bases and J dropped 2; count of bases not matched to a gene: 18. The CDR3: CASSFFLTGKLQRNTGELFF. For the CDR3, the DNA is TGTGCCAGCAGCTTTTTCTTGACAGGGAAGCTCCAAAGAAACACCGGGGAGCTGTTTTTT.

Many counts were recorded for this clonotype. The chain links TRBV19 to TRBJ2-3; D ambiguous. V lost 4 bases to trimming and J lost 2 bases, with 7 bases between them. Germline V gives CDR1 LNHDA, CDR2 SQIVND (reference sequence). The CDR3 covers 13 residues. CDR3 in DNA: TGTGCCAGTAGTACCAGCCTCACAGATACGCAGTATTTT. Translation: CASSTSLTDTQYF.

In its sample, this clonotype was seen a few times. The chain is built from TRBV27 and TRBJ2-7, with a weak D call TRBD2 (5 bases). Looked up from germline, CDR1 is MNHEY and CDR2 is SMNVEV (reference sequence). V shed 8 bases and J shed 1 base, with 9 bases lying between them. CDR3 length: 12 residues. In nucleotides, the CDR3 is TGTGCCAGCGGAGGCAAGTCCTACGAGCAGTACGTC. Encoded protein: CASGGKSYEQYV.

This chain links TRBV20-1 with TRBJ2-1; 10 bases match TRBD2. V gave up 6 bases and J gave up 10 bases; unmatched junction bases: 9. There are 13 residues in the CDR3. CDR1 is DFQATT and CDR2 is SNEGSKA in the germline V gene (reference sequence). Written as DNA, the CDR3 is TGCAGTGCGAAGAGCGGGGGGGCGGAAGAGCAGTTCTTC. Protein sequence: CSAKSGGAEEQFF.

This clonotype was seen only a few times. The rearrangement links TRBV20-1 to TRBJ2-7; 8 bases match TRBD1. The CDR3 length is 13 residues. The ends lost 5 bases at V and 6 bases at J; junction bases unmatched: 9. Germline V lookup: CDR1 DFQATT, CDR2 SNEGSKA (reference sequence). CDR3 bases: TGCAGTGCTCCCGACAGGGGACGGGTCGAGCAGTACTTC. Its translation: CSAPDRGRVEQYF.

This clonotype was observed many times. The chain has TRBV5-1 and TRBJ2-3; no reliable D call. The CDR3 contains 13 residues. Germline CDR1 reads SGHRS; CDR2 reads YFSETQ. The V and J ends lost 5 bases and 5 bases respectively, with 12 bases between them. In DNA, the CDR3 is TGCGCCAGCAGAACCGACCCAGAAGATACGCAGTATTTT. It yields the protein CASRTDPEDTQYF.

The chain is built from TRBV11-2 and TRBJ2-3; TRBD2 matches 15 bases. Unmatched junction bases numbered 12, after V lost 6 bases and J lost 5 bases. The CDR3 is 18 amino acids. CDR1 and CDR2 (germline): SGHAT, FQNNGV. The CDR3 sequence: CASRKALGLAGGEDTQYF. As DNA, the CDR3 is TGTGCCAGCAGAAAGGCGTTGGGACTAGCGGGGGGCGAAGATACGCAGTATTTT. Supplemented by reference TRBV11-2 and TRBJ2-3, the full variable domain reads EAGVAQSPRYKIIEKRQSVAFWCNPISGHATLYWYQQILGQGPKLLIQFQNNGVVDDSQLPKDRFSAERLKGVDSTLKIQPAKLEDSAVYLCASRKALGLAGGEDTQYFGPGTRLTVL.

In this sample, this clonotype turned up a few times. The chain employs TRBV7-6 and TRBJ1-6; maybe TRBD1 (5 bases). The V end was cut by 6 bases, the J end by 7 bases, with 16 bases between. This CDR3 spans 15 amino acids. Germline CDR1 and CDR2: SGHVS and FNYEAQ. The CDR3 protein is CASRSQTGLNSPLHF. In DNA form, the CDR3 reads TGTGCCAGCAGGTCTCAAACAGGCCTGAATTCACCCCTCCACTTT.

This clonotype was observed a handful of times. The chain combines TRBV7-8 with TRBJ1-2; TRBD1 is a possible D gene (6 bases). V was trimmed by 8 bases and J by 7 bases, leaving 23 bases between them. CDR1 is SGHVS and CDR2 is FQNEAQ in the germline V gene. CDR3 length: 15 residues. CDR3 DNA: TGTGCCAGCGCGGCCAGTCCTCAGGGGTTGTCTGGCTACACCTTC. Translation gives CASAASPQGLSGYTF.

This clonotype was recorded a few times. This chain uses TRBV29-1 with TRBJ2-3, with 9 bases fitting TRBD2. V was pared by 2 bases and J by 2 bases, with 8 bases of the junction left unmatched. The CDR3 has 16 residues. Per germline, CDR1 SQVTM and CDR2 ANQGSEA. The CDR3: CSVEPTSGLNTDTQYF. The CDR3, as DNA: TGCAGCGTTGAACCGACTAGCGGCTTGAACACAGATACGCAGTATTTT.

The V gene is TRBV29-1, the J gene TRBJ1-2; possibly TRBD1 for D (5 bases). V was trimmed by 3 bases and J by 6 bases, leaving 5 bases between them. This CDR3 spans 10 amino acids. From germline, CDR1 is SQVTM and CDR2 ANQGSEA. The CDR3 coding sequence is TGCAGCGTTGACAGGGATGGCTACACCTTC. Translating it yields CSVDRDGYTF.

The V gene is TRBV6-1, the J gene TRBJ1-2, with 7 bases that match TRBD1. Germline lookup yields CDR1 MNHNS and CDR2 SASEGT. This CDR3 is built from 16 residues. With V trimmed by 5 bases and J by 4 bases, 13 bases remained unmatched. The CDR3 region has the DNA TGTGCCAGCAGTTCTGGGACAGCTTATGAGATCTATGGCTACACCTTC. It encodes CASSSGTAYEIYGYTF.

This clonotype was counted at least ten times. A read error may produce the germline difference seen at one junction end. CDR3 sequence (DNA): TGTGCCAGCAGCTTGGGGACTAGCACAGATACGCAGTATTTT. It specifies CASSLGTSTDTQYF. The chain combines TRBV5-1 with TRBJ2-3, with a tentative D call TRBD2 (6 bases). The CDR3 covers 14 residues. The germline CDR1 and CDR2 sequences are SGHRS and YFSETQ.

The table lists this clonotype with a few counts. This rearrangement joins TRBV19 to TRBJ1-5; 12 nucleotides align to TRBD1. This CDR3 spans 14 amino acids. V lost 6 bases and J lost 6; bases outside the gene matches: 3. CDR1 is LNHDA, CDR2 SQIVND, per germline (reference sequence). CDR3 DNA: TGTGCCAGTAGCGGGACAGGGGGCCTTCAGCCCCAGCATTTT. This encodes CASSGTGGLQPQHF.